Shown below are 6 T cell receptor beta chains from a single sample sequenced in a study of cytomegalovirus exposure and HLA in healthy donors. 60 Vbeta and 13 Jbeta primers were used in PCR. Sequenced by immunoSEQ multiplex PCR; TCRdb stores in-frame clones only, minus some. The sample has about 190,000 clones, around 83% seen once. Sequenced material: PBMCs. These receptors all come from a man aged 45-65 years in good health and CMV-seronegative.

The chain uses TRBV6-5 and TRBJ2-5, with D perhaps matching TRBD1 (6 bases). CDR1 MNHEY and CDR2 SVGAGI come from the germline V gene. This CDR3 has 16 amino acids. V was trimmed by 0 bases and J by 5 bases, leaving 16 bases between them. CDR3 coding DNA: TGTGCCAGCAGTTACTCATCCAGGGGCTCCCTGGAGACCCAGTACTTC. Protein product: CASSYSSRGSLETQYF.

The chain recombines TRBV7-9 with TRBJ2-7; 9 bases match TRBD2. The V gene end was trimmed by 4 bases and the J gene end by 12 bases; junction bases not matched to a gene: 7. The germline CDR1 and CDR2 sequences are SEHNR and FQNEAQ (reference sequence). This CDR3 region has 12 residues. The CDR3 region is CASSSAGGGSYF. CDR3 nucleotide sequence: TGTGCCAGCAGCTCCGCGGGAGGGGGCTCGTACTTC.

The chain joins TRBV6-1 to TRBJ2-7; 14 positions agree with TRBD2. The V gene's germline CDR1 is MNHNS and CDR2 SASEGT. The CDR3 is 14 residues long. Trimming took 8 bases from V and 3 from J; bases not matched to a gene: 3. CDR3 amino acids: CASGLAGGFYEQYF. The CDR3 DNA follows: TGTGCCAGCGGACTAGCGGGGGGTTTCTACGAGCAGTACTTC.

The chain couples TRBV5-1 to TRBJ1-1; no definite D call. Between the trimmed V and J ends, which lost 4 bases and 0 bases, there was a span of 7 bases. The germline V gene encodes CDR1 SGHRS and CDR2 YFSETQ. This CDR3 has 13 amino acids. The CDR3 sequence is CASSPFMNTEAFF. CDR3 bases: TGCGCCAGCAGCCCTTTTATGAACACTGAAGCTTTCTTT.

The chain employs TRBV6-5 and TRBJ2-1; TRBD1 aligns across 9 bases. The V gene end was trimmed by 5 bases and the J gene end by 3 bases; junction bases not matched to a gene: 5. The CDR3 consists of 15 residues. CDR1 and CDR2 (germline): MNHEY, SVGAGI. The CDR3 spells CASSADRGFYNEQFF. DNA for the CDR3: TGTGCCAGCAGTGCCGACAGGGGGTTCTACAATGAGCAGTTCTTC.

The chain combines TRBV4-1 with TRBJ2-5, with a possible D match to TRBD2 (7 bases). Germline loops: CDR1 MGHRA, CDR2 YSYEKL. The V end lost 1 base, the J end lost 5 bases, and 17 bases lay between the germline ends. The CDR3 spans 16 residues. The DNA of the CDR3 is TGCGCCAGCAGCCAAGTCTCTGAGGGGGGGCGGGAGACCCAGTACTTC. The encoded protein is CASSQVSEGGRETQYF.